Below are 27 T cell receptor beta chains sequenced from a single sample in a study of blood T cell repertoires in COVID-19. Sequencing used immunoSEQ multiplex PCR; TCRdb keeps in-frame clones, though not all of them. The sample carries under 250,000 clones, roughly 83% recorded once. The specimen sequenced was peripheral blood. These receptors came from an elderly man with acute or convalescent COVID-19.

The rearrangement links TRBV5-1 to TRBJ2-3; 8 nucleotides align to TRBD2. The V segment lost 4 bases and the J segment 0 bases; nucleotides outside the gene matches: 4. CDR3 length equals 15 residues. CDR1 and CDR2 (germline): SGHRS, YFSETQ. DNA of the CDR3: TGCGCCAGCAGCGGCTCGGGAGGGAGCACAGATACGCAGTATTTT. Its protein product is CASSGSGGSTDTQYF.

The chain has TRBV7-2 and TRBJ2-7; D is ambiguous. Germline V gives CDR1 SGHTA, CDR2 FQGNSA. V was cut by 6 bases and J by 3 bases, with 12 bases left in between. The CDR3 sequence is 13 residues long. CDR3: CASSSPTNYEQYF. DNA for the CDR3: TGTGCCAGCAGTTCCCCCACTAACTACGAGCAGTACTTC. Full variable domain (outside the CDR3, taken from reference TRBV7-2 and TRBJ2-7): GAGVSQSPSNKVTEKGKDVELRCDPISGHTALYWYRQSLGQGLEFLIYFQGNSAPDKSGLPSDRFSAERTGGSVSTLTIQRTQQEDSAVYLCASSSPTNYEQYFGPGTRLTVT.

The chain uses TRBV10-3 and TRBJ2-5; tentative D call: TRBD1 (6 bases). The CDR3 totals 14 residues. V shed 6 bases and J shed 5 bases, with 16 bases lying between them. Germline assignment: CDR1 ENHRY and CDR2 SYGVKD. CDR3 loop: CAIREATQGETQYF. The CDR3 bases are TGTGCCATCAGAGAAGCTACCCAGGGGGAGACCCAGTACTTC.

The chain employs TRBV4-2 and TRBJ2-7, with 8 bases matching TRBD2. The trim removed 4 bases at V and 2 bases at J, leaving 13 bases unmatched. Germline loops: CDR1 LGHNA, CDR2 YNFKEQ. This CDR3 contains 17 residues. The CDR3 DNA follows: TGTGCCAGCAGCCCCCAACCCCTTGCGGGAGGCCCCTACGAGCAGTACTTC. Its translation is CASSPQPLAGGPYEQYF.

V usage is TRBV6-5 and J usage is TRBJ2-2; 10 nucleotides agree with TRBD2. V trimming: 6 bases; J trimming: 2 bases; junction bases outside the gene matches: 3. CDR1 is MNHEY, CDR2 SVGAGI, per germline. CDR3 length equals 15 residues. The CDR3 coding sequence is TGTGCCAGCAGGAGCGGGGGGGTTAACACCGGGGAGCTGTTTTTT. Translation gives CASRSGGVNTGELFF.

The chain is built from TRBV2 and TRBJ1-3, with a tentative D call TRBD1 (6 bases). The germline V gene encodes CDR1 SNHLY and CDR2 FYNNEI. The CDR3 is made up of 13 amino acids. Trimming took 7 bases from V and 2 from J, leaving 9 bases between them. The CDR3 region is CASKAGAGNTIYF. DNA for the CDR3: TGTGCCAGCAAGGCAGGGGCTGGAAACACCATATATTTT.

CDR3 nucleotide sequence: TGCGCCAGCAGCCAAGATCTGGGGACAGGGGACACTGAAGCTTTCTTT. Translating gives CASSQDLGTGDTEAFF. V usage is TRBV4-1 and J usage is TRBJ1-1; 10 bases align to TRBD1. Losses at the gene ends were 0 bases for V and 3 bases for J; bases not matched to a gene: 4. CDR3 length: 16 amino acids. Germline values: CDR1 MGHRA, CDR2 YSYEKL.

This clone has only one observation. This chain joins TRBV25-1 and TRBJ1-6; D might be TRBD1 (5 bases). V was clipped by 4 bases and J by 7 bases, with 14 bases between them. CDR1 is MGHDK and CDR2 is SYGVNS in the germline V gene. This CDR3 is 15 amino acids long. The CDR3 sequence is CASSASRVVNSPLHF. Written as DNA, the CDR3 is TGTGCCAGCAGTGCCTCCAGGGTTGTGAATTCACCCCTCCACTTT.

The CDR3: CASSPGTRVNTEAFF. As DNA, the CDR3 is TGCGCCAGCAGCCCCGGGACAAGGGTGAACACTGAAGCTTTCTTT. V is TRBV10-1 and J is TRBJ1-1; the D gene is possibly TRBD1 (6 bases). This CDR3 spans 15 amino acids. From germline, CDR1 is WNHNN and CDR2 SYGVQD (reference sequence). The ends were cut back, 6 bases at V and 0 bases at J, with 14 bases in the middle.

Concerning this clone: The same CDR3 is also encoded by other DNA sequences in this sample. For the CDR3, the DNA is TGTGCCAGCAGTCTCGACAGTTATCAGCCCCAGCATTTT. The encoded protein is CASSLDSYQPQHF. The gene calls are TRBV28 and TRBJ1-5; a possible D gene is TRBD1 (5 bases). CDR3 length: 13 amino acids. V was shortened by 5 bases and J by 5 bases, with 10 bases between the two germline ends. Germline V gives CDR1 MDHEN, CDR2 SYDVKM.

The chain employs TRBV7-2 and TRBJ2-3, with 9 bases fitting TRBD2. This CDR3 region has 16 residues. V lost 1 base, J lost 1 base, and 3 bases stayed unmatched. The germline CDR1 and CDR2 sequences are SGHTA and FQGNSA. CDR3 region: CASSLDSGGRTDTQYF. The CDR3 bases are TGTGCCAGCAGCTTAGATAGCGGGGGACGCACAGATACGCAGTATTTT.

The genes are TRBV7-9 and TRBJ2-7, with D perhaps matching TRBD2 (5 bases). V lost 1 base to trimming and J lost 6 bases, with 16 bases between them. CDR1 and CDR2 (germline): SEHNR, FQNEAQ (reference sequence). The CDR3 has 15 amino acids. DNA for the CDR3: TGTGCCAGCAGCTTAGAAGGACTTGGGAACGTCGAGCAGTACTTC. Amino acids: CASSLEGLGNVEQYF.

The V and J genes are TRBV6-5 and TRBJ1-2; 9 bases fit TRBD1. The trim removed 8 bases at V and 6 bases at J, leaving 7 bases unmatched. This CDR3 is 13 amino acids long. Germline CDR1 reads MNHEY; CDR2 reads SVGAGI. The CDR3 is CASLQGAQNGYTF. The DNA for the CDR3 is TGTGCCAGCCTACAGGGGGCTCAGAATGGCTACACCTTC.

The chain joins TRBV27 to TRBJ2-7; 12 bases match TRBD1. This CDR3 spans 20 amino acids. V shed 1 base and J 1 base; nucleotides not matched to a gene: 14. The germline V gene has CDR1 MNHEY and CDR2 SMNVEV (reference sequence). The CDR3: CASSLFGTGGVMGPSYEQYF. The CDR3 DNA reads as TGTGCCAGCAGTTTATTCGGGACAGGGGGCGTGATGGGGCCATCCTACGAGCAGTACTTC.

The CDR3 DNA reads as TGTGCCAGCAGTATATCGACAGGGGGCGCCCATCAGCCCCAGCATTTT. Translating gives CASSISTGGAHQPQHF. This chain connects TRBV28 to TRBJ1-5, with 10 nucleotides matching TRBD1. V shed 5 bases and J 5 bases; nucleotides not matched to a gene: 9. CDR3 length equals 16 residues. The germline CDR1 and CDR2 sequences are MDHEN and SYDVKM.

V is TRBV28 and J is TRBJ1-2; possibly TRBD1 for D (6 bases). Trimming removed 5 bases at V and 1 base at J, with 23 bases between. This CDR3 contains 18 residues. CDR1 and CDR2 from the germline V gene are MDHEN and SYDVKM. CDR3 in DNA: TGTGCCAGCAGTGGGTTGGGGGGGCCACGAACGGTTAACTATGGCTACACCTTC. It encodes CASSGLGGPRTVNYGYTF.

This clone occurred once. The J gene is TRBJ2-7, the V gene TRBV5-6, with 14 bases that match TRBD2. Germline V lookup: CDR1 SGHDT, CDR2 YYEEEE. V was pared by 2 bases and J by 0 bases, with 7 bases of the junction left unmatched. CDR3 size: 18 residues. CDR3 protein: CASSFRLAGGLSSYEQYF. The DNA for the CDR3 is TGTGCCAGCAGCTTTCGACTAGCGGGAGGGTTGAGCTCCTACGAGCAGTACTTC.

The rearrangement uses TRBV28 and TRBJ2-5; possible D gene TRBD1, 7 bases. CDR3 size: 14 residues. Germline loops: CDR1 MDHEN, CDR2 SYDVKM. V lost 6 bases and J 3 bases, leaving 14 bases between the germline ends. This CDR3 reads CASSPGGTEETQYF. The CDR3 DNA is TGTGCCAGCAGCCCCGGAGGGACAGAAGAGACCCAGTACTTC. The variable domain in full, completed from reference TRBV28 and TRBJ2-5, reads DVKVTQSSRYLVKRTGEKVFLECVQDMDHENMFWYRQDPGLGLRLIYFSYDVKMKEKGDIPEGYSVSREKKERFSLILESASTNQTSMYLCASSPGGTEETQYFGPGTRLLVL.

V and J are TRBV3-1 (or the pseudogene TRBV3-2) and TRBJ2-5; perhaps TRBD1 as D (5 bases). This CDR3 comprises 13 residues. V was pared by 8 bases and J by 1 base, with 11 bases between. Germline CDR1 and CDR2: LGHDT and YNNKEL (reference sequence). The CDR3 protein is CASGKGVQETQYF. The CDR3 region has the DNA TGTGCCAGCGGTAAAGGGGTCCAAGAGACCCAGTACTTC.

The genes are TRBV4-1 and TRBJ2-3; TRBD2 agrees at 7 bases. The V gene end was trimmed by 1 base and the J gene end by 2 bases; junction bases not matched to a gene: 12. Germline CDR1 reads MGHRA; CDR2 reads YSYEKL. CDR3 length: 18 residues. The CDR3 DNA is TGCGCCAGCAGCCAAGTGGCTAGCGGAAATATTCTCACAGATACGCAGTATTTT. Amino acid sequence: CASSQVASGNILTDTQYF.

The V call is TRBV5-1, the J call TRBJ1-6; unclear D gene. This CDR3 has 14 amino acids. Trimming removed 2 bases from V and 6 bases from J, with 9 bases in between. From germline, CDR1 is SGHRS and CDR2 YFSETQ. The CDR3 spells CASSFSRPNSPLHF. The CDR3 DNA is TGCGCCAGCAGCTTTTCCAGGCCTAATTCACCCCTCCACTTT. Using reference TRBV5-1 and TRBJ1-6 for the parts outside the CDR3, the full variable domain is KAGVTQTPRYLIKTRGQQVTLSCSPISGHRSVSWYQQTPGQGLQFLFEYFSETQRNKGNFPGRFSGRQFSNSRSEMNVSTLELGDSALYLCASSFSRPNSPLHFGNGTRLTVT.

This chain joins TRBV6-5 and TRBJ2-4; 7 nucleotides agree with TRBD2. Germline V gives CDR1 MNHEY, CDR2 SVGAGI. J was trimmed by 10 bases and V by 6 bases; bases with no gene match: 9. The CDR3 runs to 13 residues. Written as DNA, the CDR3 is TGTGCCAGCAGCGGGACCAGGGAGGGAATTCAGTACTTC. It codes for CASSGTREGIQYF.

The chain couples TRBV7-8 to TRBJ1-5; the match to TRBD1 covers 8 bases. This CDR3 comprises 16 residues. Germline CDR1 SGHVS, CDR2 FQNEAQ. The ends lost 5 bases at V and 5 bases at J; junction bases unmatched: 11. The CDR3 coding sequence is TGTGCCAGCAGCCCACGGACAGGGTTAGGGGATCAGCCCCAGCATTTT. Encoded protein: CASSPRTGLGDQPQHF.

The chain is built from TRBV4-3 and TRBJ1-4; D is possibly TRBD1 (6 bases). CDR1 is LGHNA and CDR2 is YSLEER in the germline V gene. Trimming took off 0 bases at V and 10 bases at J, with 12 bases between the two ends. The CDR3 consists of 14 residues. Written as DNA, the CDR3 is TGCGCCAGCAGCCAAGATAGGGACATAGGAAAACTGTTTTTT. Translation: CASSQDRDIGKLFF.

The CDR3 sequence: CASSQGGQETQYF. The CDR3 nucleotides read TGTGCCAGCAGCCAAGGCGGGCAAGAGACCCAGTACTTC. The rearrangement uses TRBV3-1 (or the pseudogene TRBV3-2) and TRBJ2-5; weak D call: TRBD2 (5 bases). The CDR3 has 13 residues. CDR1 is LGHDT and CDR2 is YNNKEL in the germline V gene (reference sequence). The V gene lost 1 base and the J gene lost 2 bases, with 5 bases spanning the gap.

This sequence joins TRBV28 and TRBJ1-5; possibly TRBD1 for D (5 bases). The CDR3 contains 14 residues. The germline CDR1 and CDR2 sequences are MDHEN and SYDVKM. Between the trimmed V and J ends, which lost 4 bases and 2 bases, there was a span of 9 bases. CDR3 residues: CASSSRAGNQPQHF. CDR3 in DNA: TGTGCCAGCAGTTCCAGGGCGGGCAATCAGCCCCAGCATTTT.

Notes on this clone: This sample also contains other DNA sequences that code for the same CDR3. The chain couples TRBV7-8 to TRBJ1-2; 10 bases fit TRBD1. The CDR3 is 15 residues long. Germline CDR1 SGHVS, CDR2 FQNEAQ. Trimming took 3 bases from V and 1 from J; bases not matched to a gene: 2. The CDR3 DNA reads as TGTGCCAGCAGCTTGGACAGGGGGGGTAACTATGGCTACACCTTC. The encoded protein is CASSLDRGGNYGYTF.